Below, 13 T cell receptor beta chains from the same sample are listed, as sequenced in a study of monozygotic twins with inflammatory bowel disease. TCRdb re-called the 5' RACE reads; every CDR3 protein appears as one record, without DNA. This table lists some 450,000 distinct CDR3 sequences. The material sequenced was blood. These receptors were taken from a human donor with ulcerative colitis or Crohn's disease, or a healthy co-twin of an affected twin (not recorded which).

The chain is built from TRBV3-1 and TRBJ2-7. Germline-derived CDR1 and CDR2 are LGHDT and YNNKEL (reference sequence). This CDR3 contains 13 residues. The CDR3 sequence is CASSTDLNYEQYF.

The chain carries TRBV12-3 or TRBV12-4 and TRBJ2-2; TCRdb names TRBD1, which stays unverified in the absence of DNA. The CDR3 totals 13 residues. This chain's CDR3 is CASRAGRTGELFF.

CDR3 sequence reads: CASRGTSGAYEQYF. V usage is TRBV28 and J usage is TRBJ2-7; TCRdb calls TRBD2, which cannot be checked without DNA. The CDR3 runs to 14 residues. Germline V gene sequence: CDR1 MDHEN, CDR2 SYDVKM.

This sequence joins TRBV2 and TRBJ2-1; the D gene TCRdb calls, TRBD1, cannot be checked with no DNA. Per germline, CDR1 SNHLY and CDR2 FYNNEI. This CDR3 is built from 15 residues. This CDR3 reads CASKRTGGRNNEQFF.

By frequency, this clonotype registers medium-sized. This rearrangement joins TRBV12-3 or TRBV12-4 to TRBJ2-5; the TCRdb call, TRBD2, lacks DNA for checking. The CDR3 loop spans 14 amino acids. This CDR3 is CASSLQGGRETQYF.

The chain employs TRBV29-1 and TRBJ2-5. CDR3 length: 11 amino acids. CDR1 and CDR2 from the germline V gene are SQVTM and ANQGSEA. The CDR3 here is CSVKVGETQYF.

The chain links TRBV9 to TRBJ2-1; as DNA is missing, the TRBD2 call by TCRdb cannot be tested. Germline V gene sequence: CDR1 SGDLS, CDR2 YYNGEE. This CDR3 spans 16 amino acids. The CDR3 sequence: CASSLGTGTRANEQFF.

The chain employs TRBV5-8 and TRBJ1-1; the D gene TCRdb calls, TRBD1, cannot be checked with no DNA. CDR1 and CDR2 (germline): SGHTS, YDEGEE. This CDR3 spans 13 amino acids. CDR3 amino acids: CASSLYRGTEAFF.

This rearrangement joins TRBV20-1 to TRBJ1-4; without DNA, the TCRdb call of TRBD1 cannot be checked. This CDR3 has 14 amino acids. Germline CDR1 DFQATT, CDR2 SNEGSKA (reference sequence). CDR3 amino acids: CSARDRTGLEKLFF.

The chain uses TRBV2 and TRBJ1-5; the D call from TCRdb, TRBD1, cannot be confirmed without DNA. Germline-derived CDR1 and CDR2 are SNHLY and FYNNEI. CDR3 size: 14 residues. The CDR3 loop reads CASSVKGDRKPQHF.

This chain uses TRBV7-9 with TRBJ2-3. Germline V gene lookup returns CDR1 SEHNR and CDR2 FQNEAQ (reference sequence). The CDR3 has 16 residues. CDR3 protein: CASSSFEGPSTDTQYF.

V and J are TRBV2 and TRBJ2-7. The CDR3 is made up of 13 amino acids. Germline V CDR1 and CDR2: SNHLY, FYNNEI. CDR3 loop: CASSEGFSYEQYF.

The chain joins TRBV3-1 to TRBJ2-7. The CDR3 loop spans 16 amino acids. Germline V gives CDR1 LGHDT, CDR2 YNNKEL (reference sequence). The CDR3 loop reads CASSQDITDRSYEQYF.